This T cell receptor beta chain was identified during a study of CD8+CD57+ T cells in acquired aplastic anemia. As for the study in general: The mean DNA yield obtained from sorted CD4+ and CD8+ cells came to around 3 ug. Study-wide points: Patients and controls shared twenty-nine CD8+ CDR3 sequences, which appeared highly expressed in patients and within their immunodominant clones.

Trimming took off 0 bases at V and 12 bases at J, with 15 bases between the two ends. Germline-derived CDR1 and CDR2 are LNHNV and YYDKDF (reference sequence). This CDR3 has 14 amino acids. Comments on this clonotype: As yet, its antigen is unknown.

Profiling that covered TCR beta VDJ and CDR3 relied on genomic DNA as its template. TCRdb analysed the reads with MiXCR anew, one entry per CDR3 protein. In the table there are roughly 420,000 distinct CDR3 sequences, under 80% of which are singletons. Sample: sorted CD4+, CD8+, or CD8+CD57+ T cells (not recorded which) from PBMCs. The TCR sequence derives from a human donor in good health, serving as a control. The V call is TRBV15, the J call TRBJ2-1, with D tentatively TRBD1 or TRBD2 (5 bases each). For the CDR3, the DNA is TGTGCCACCAGCAGAGATGGGACCTACAGTGGGCAGTTCTTC. Encoded protein: CATSRDGTYSGQFF.